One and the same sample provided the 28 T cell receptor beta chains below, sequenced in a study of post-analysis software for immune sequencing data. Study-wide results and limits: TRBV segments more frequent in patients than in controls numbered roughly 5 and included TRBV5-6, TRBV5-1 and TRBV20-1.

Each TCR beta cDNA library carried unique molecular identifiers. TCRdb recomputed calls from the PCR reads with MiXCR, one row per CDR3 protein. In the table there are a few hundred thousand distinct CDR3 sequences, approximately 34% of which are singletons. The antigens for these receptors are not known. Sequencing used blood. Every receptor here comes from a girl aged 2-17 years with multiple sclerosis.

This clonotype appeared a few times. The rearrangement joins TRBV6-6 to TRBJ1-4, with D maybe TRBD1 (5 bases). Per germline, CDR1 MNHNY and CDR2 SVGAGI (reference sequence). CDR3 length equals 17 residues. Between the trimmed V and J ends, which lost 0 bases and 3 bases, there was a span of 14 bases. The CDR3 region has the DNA TGTGCCAGCAGTTACTCGGGGGACGGACGGTCTAATGAAAAACTGTTTTTT. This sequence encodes CASSYSGDGRSNEKLFF.

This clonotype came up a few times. The chain's CDR3 is CASSRGGQGAYEQYF. In DNA form, the CDR3 reads TGTGCCAGCAGCCGTGGGGGACAGGGGGCTTACGAGCAGTACTTC. This sequence joins TRBV3-1 and TRBJ2-7; TRBD1 agrees at 12 bases. V shed 4 bases and J 4 bases; nucleotides not matched to a gene: 5. This CDR3 has 15 residues. The germline V gene has CDR1 LGHDT and CDR2 YNNKEL (reference sequence).

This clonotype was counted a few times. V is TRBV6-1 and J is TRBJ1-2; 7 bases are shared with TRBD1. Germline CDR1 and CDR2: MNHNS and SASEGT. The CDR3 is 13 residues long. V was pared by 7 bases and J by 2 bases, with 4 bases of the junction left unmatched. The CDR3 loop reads CASTSGQNYGYTF. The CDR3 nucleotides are TGTGCCAGCACCTCGGGACAGAACTATGGCTACACCTTC.

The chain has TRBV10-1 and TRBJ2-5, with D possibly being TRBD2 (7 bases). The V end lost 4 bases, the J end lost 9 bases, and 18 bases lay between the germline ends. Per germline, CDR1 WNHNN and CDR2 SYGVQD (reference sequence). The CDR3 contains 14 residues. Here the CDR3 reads CASSATAGARPQYF. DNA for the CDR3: TGCGCCAGCAGTGCTACGGCGGGGGCACGACCCCAGTACTTC.

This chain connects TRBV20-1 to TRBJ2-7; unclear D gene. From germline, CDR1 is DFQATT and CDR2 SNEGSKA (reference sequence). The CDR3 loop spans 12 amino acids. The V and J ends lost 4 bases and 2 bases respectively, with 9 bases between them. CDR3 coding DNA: TGCAGTGCTACAGCAGGTCCCTACGAGCAGTACTTC. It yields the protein CSATAGPYEQYF.

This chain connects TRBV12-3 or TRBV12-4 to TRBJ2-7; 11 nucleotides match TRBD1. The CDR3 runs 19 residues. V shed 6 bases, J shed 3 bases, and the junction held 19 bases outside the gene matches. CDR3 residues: CASSRGRILGDRGVYEQYF. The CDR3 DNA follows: TGTGCCAGCAGCCGGGGACGTATACTCGGGGACAGGGGGGTCTACGAGCAGTACTTC.

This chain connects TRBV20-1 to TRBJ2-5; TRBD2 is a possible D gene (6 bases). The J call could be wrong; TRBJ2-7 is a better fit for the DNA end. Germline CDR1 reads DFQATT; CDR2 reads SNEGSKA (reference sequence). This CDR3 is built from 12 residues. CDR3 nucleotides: TGCAGTGCTGAAGGGAGGACGTACGAGCAGTACTTC. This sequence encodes CSAEGRTYEQYF.

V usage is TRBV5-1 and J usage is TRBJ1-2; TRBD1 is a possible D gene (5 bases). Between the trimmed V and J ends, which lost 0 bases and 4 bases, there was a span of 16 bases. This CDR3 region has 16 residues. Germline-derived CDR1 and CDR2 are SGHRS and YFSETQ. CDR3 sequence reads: CASSLGGPTRGYGYTF. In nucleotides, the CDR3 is TGCGCCAGCAGCTTGGGAGGCCCCACAAGGGGCTATGGCTACACCTTC.

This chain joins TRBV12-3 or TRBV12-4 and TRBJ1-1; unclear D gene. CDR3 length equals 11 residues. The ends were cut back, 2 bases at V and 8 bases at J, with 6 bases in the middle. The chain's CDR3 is CASSLYGEAFF. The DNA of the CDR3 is TGTGCCAGCAGTTTATACGGCGAAGCTTTCTTT.

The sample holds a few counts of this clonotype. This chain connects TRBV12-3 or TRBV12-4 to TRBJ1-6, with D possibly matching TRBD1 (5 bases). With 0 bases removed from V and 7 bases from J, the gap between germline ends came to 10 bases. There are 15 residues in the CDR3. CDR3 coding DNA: TGTGCCAGCAGTTTAGCGGGGACGGAGAATTCACCCCTCCACTTT. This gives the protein CASSLAGTENSPLHF.

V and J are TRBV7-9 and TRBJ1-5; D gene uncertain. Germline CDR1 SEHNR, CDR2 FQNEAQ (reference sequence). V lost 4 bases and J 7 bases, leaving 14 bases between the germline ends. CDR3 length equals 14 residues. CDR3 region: CASSSTEVGQPQHF. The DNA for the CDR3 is TGTGCCAGCAGCTCCACCGAGGTTGGGCAGCCCCAGCATTTT. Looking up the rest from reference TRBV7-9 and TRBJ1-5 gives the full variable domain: DTGVSQNPRHKITKRGQNVTFRCDPISEHNRLYWYRQTLGQGPEFLTYFQNEAQLEKSRLLSDRFSAERPKGSFSTLEIQRTEQGDSAMYLCASSSTEVGQPQHFGDGTRLSIL.

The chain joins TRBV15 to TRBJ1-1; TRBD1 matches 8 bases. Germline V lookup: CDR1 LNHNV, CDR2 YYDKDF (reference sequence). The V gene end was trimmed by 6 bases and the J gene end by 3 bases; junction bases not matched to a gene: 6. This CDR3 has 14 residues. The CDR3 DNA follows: TGTGCCACCAGAATAGACAGGGGACACACTGAAGCTTTCTTT. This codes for CATRIDRGHTEAFF.

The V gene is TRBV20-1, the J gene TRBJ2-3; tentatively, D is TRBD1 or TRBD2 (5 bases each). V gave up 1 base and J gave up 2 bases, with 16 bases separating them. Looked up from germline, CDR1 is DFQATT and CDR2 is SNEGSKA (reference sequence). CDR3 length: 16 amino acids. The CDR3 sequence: CSARGQFGGITDTQYF. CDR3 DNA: TGCAGTGCTAGAGGACAGTTTGGGGGAATCACAGATACGCAGTATTTT.

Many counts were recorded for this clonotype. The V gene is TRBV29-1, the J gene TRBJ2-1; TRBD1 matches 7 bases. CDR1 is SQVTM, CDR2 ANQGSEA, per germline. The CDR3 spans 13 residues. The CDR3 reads CSAQGFDYNEQFF. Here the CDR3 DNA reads TGCAGTGCACAGGGGTTCGACTACAATGAGCAGTTCTTC.

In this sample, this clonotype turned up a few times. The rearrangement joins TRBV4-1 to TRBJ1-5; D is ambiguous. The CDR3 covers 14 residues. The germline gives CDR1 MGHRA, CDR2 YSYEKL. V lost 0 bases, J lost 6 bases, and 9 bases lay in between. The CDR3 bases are TGCGCCAGCAGCCAAGATTCGGGGTTTCAGCCCCAGCATTTT. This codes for CASSQDSGFQPQHF.

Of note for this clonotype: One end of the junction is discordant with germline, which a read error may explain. CDR3 region: CRARDGPYEQYF. CDR3 DNA sequence: TGCAGGGCTAGAGATGGCCCCTACGAGCAGTACTTC. The chain couples TRBV20-1 to TRBJ2-7; no reliable D call. The CDR3 contains 12 residues. CDR1 is DFQATT and CDR2 is SNEGSKA in the germline V gene (reference sequence).

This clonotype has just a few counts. The CDR3 here is CASSESRLAGRTYNEQFF. As DNA, the CDR3 is TGTGCCAGCAGTGAATCCAGACTAGCGGGAAGAACCTACAATGAGCAGTTCTTC. The chain carries TRBV25-1 and TRBJ2-1; TRBD2 agrees at 11 bases. V was pared by 1 base and J by 2 bases, with 7 bases of the junction left unmatched. CDR3 length: 18 residues. Germline V CDR1 and CDR2: MGHDK, SYGVNS.

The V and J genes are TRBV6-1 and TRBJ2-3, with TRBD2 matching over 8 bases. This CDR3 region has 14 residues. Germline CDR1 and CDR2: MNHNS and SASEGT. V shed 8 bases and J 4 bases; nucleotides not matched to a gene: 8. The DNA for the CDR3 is TGTGCCAGCCGGCTTAGCGGGGTGGCAGATACGCAGTATTTT. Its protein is CASRLSGVADTQYF.

As DNA, the CDR3 is TGTGCCAGCAGCTTGGGGGCAGGAAGGGCCAAAAACATTCAGTACTTC. Amino acid sequence: CASSLGAGRAKNIQYF. The rearrangement uses TRBV5-4 and TRBJ2-4, with D hard to call. V gave up 0 bases and J gave up 1 base, with 11 bases separating them. The CDR3 length is 16 residues. Germline V gene sequence: CDR1 SGHNT, CDR2 YYREEE (reference sequence).

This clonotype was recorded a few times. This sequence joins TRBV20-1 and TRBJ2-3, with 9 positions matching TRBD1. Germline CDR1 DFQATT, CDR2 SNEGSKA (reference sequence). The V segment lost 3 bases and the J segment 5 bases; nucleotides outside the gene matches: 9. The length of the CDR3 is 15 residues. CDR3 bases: TGCAGTGCTAGTGGCCGGGACAGGGAAAGAGATACGCAGTATTTT. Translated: CSASGRDRERDTQYF.

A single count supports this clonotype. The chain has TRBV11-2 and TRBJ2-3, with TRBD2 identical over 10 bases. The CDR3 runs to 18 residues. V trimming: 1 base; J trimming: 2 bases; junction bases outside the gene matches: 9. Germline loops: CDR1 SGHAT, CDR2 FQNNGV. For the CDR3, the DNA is TGTGCCAGCAGCTTAGTAGCCCTAGCGGGGGACTCCACAGATACGCAGTATTTT. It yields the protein CASSLVALAGDSTDTQYF.

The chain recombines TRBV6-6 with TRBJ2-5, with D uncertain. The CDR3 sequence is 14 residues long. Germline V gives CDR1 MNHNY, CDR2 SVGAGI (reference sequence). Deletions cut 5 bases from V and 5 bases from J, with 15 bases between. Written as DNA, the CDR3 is TGTGCCAGCAGTCCCTTGATGAACGCGGAGACCCAGTACTTC. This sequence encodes CASSPLMNAETQYF.

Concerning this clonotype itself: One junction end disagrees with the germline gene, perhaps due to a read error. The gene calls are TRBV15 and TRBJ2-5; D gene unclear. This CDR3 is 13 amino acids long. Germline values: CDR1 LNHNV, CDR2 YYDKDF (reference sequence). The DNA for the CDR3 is TGTGCCGCCAGCGCCCTAATGGAAGAGACCCAGTACTTC. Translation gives CAASALMEETQYF.

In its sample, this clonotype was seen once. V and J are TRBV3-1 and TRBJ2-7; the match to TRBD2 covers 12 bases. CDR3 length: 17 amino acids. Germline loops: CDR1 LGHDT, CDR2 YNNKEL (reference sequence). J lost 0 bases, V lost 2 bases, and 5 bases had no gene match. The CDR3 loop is CASSQRLAGAISYEQYF. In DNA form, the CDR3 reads TGTGCCAGCAGCCAAAGACTAGCGGGGGCTATCTCCTACGAGCAGTACTTC.

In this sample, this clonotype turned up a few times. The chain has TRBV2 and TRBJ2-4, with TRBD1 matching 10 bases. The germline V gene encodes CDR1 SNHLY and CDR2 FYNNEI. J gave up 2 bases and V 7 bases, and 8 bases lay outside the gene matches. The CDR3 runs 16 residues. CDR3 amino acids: CASTVPGQGTKNIQYF. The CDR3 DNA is TGTGCCAGCACCGTTCCGGGACAGGGGACCAAAAACATTCAGTACTTC.

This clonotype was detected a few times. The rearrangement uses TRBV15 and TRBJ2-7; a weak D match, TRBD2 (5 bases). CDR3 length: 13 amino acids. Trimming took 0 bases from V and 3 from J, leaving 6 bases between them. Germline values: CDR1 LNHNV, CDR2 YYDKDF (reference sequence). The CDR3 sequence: CATSRDGNYEQYF. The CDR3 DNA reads TGTGCCACCAGCAGAGACGGGAACTACGAGCAGTACTTC. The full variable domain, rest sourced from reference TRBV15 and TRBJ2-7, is DAMVIQNPRYQVTQFGKPVTLSCSQTLNHNVMYWYQQKSSQAPKLLFHYYDKDFNNEADTPDNFQSRRPNTSFCFLDIRSPGLGDTAMYLCATSRDGNYEQYFGPGTRLTVT.

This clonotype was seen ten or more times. CDR3 in DNA: TGTGCCAGCACCAAAACAGGGGTGGGAGATGAGCAGTTCTTC. It is translated as CASTKTGVGDEQFF. The chain links TRBV6-5 to TRBJ2-1, with TRBD1 matching over 7 bases. The V and J ends lost 7 bases and 8 bases, in that order; junction bases with no gene match: 11. Germline loops: CDR1 MNHEY, CDR2 SVGAGI. This CDR3 has 14 amino acids.

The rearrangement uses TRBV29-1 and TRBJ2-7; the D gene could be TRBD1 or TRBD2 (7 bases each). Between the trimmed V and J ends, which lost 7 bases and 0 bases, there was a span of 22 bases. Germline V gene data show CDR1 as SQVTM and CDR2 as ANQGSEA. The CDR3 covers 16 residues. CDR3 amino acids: CSAGGWGQTYSYEQYF. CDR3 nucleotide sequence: TGCAGCGCCGGGGGGTGGGGACAGACTTACTCCTACGAGCAGTACTTC.